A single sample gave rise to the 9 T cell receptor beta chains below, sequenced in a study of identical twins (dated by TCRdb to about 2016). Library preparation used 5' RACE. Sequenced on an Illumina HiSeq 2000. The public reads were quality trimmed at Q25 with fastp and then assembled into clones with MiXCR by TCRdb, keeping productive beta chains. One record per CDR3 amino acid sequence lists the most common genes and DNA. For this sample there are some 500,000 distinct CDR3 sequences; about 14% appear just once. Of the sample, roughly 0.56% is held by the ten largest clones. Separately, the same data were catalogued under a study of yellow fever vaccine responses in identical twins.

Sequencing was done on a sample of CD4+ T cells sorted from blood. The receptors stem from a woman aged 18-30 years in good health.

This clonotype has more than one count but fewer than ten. As DNA, the CDR3 is TGTGCCAGTAGTATAGATCAGGGGTTCAATCAGCCCCAGCATTTT. Translated: CASSIDQGFNQPQHF. The chain uses TRBV19 and TRBJ1-5; the D gene is possibly TRBD1 (6 bases). Per germline, CDR1 LNHDA and CDR2 SQIVND (reference sequence). V was cut by 0 bases and J by 3 bases, with 9 bases left in between. The CDR3 totals 15 residues.

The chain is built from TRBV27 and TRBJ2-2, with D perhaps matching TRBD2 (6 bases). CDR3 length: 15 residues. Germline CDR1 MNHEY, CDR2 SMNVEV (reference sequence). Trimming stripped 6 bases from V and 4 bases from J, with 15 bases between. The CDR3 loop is CASSSFGGTTGELFF. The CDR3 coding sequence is TGTGCCAGCAGCAGCTTCGGGGGTACCACCGGGGAGCTGTTTTTT.

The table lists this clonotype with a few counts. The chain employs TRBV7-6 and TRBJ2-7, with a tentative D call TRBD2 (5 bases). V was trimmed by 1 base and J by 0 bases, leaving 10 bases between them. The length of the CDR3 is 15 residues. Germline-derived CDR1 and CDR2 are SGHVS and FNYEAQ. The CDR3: CASSLGGIASYEQYF. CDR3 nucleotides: TGTGCCAGCAGCTTAGGAGGGATTGCCTCCTACGAGCAGTACTTC. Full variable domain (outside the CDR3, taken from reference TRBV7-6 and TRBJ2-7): GAGVSQSPRYKVTKRGQDVALRCDPISGHVSLYWYRQALGQGPEFLTYFNYEAQQDKSGLPNDRFSAERPEGSISTLTIQRTEQRDSAMYRCASSLGGIASYEQYFGPGTRLTVT.

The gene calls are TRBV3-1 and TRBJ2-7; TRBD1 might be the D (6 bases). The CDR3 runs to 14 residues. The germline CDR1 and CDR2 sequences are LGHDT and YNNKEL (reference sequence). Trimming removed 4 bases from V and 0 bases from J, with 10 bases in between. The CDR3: CASSPPDSSYEQYF. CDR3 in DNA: TGTGCCAGCAGCCCGCCGGACAGCTCCTACGAGCAGTACTTC.

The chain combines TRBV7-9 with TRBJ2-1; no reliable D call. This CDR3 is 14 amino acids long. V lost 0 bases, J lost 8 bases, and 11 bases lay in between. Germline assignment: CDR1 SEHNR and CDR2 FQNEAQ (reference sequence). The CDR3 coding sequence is TGTGCCAGCAGCTTAGCGGGAACTTCCCATGAGCAGTTCTTC. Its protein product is CASSLAGTSHEQFF.

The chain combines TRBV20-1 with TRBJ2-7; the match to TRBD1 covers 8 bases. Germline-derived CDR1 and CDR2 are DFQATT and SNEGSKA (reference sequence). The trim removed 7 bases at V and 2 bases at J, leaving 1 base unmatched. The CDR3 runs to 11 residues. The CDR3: CSGDRTYEQYF. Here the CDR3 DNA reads TGCAGTGGGGACAGGACCTACGAGCAGTACTTC.

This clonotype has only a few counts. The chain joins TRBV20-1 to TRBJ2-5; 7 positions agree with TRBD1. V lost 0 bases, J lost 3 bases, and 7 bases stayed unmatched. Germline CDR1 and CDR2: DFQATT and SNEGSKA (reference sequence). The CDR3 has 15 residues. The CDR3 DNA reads TGCAGTGCTAGAGATTTTTGGACAGGCAAAGAGACCCAGTACTTC. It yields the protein CSARDFWTGKETQYF.

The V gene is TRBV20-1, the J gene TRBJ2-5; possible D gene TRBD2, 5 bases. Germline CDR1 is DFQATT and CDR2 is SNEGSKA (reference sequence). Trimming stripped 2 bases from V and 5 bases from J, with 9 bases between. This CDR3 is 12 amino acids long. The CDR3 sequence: CSARRGLETQYF. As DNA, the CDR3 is TGCAGTGCTAGACGGGGTCTGGAGACCCAGTACTTC.

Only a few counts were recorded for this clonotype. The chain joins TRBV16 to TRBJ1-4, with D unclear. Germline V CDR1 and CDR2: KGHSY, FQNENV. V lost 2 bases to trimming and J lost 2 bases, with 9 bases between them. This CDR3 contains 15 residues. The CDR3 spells CASSQGWRTNEKLFF. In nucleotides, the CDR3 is TGTGCCAGCAGCCAAGGTTGGAGGACTAATGAAAAACTGTTTTTT.